These 20 T cell receptor beta chains were sequenced from one sample in a study of cytomegalovirus exposure and HLA in healthy donors. Generated by immunoSEQ multiplex PCR, the TCRdb table keeps only in-frame clones and is missing some. The sample lists some 110,000 clones; about 85% were seen once. Sequencing was performed on PBMCs. The origin of the receptors is a woman between 18 and 29 years old in good health and CMV-seropositive.

The genes are TRBV28 and TRBJ1-5, with D perhaps TRBD1 (6 bases). The CDR3 totals 14 residues. Trimming pared 2 bases from V and 4 bases from J, leaving 9 bases between. Germline CDR1 MDHEN, CDR2 SYDVKM. The CDR3 DNA reads TGTGCCAGCAGTTTAAGTGGACAGAATCAGCCCCAGCATTTT. It specifies CASSLSGQNQPQHF.

The rearrangement links TRBV6-5 to TRBJ2-2; 8 bases are shared with TRBD1. V dropped 5 bases and J dropped 7; count of bases not matched to a gene: 9. This CDR3 is 15 amino acids long. Germline V lookup: CDR1 MNHEY, CDR2 SVGAGI. CDR3 loop: CASSVGQAKVGELFF. The CDR3 DNA is TGTGCCAGCAGTGTGGGACAGGCAAAGGTCGGGGAGCTGTTTTTT.

CDR3 DNA: TGTGCCAGCAGTCCACCAGGGGGCCGTGAAAATGAGCAGTTCTTC. This gives the protein CASSPPGGRENEQFF. The rearrangement joins TRBV28 to TRBJ2-1; the match to TRBD1 covers 8 bases. The V gene's germline CDR1 is MDHEN and CDR2 SYDVKM. This CDR3 spans 15 amino acids. V was clipped by 5 bases and J by 7 bases; unmatched bases: 10.

The rearrangement uses TRBV4-1 and TRBJ2-7; no definite D call. The CDR3 is 14 amino acids. The V end lost 1 base, the J end lost 2 bases, and 9 bases lay between the germline ends. CDR1 MGHRA and CDR2 YSYEKL come from the germline V gene. CDR3 in DNA: TGCGCCAGCAGCCAAGTCCCAGGAACCTACGAGCAGTACTTC. Translated: CASSQVPGTYEQYF.

The rearrangement links TRBV10-1 to TRBJ2-2; D is possibly TRBD2 (5 bases). The germline V gene encodes CDR1 WNHNN and CDR2 SYGVQD (reference sequence). The CDR3 is 14 amino acids. The ends were cut back, 1 base at V and 4 bases at J, with 7 bases in the middle. This CDR3 is CASSEWETTGELFF. The CDR3 DNA sequence: TGCGCCAGCAGTGAGTGGGAGACCACCGGGGAGCTGTTTTTT.

The rearrangement uses TRBV11-2 and TRBJ1-1, with D perhaps matching TRBD1 (6 bases). V was trimmed by 2 bases and J by 1 base, leaving 20 bases between them. Looked up from germline, CDR1 is SGHAT and CDR2 is FQNNGV. The CDR3 consists of 18 residues. The CDR3 nucleotides are TGTGCCAGCAGCTTAAATGGATTCGGGGGGGGCTGGAACACTGAAGCTTTCTTT. It specifies CASSLNGFGGGWNTEAFF. Combining the CDR3 with reference TRBV11-2 and TRBJ1-1 gives the whole variable domain EAGVAQSPRYKIIEKRQSVAFWCNPISGHATLYWYQQILGQGPKLLIQFQNNGVVDDSQLPKDRFSAERLKGVDSTLKIQPAKLEDSAVYLCASSLNGFGGGWNTEAFFGQGTRLTVV.

This clone was recorded only once. The DNA of the CDR3 is TGTGCCCGTGGCGGAGCGTACCAAGAGACCCAGTACTTC. It specifies CARGGAYQETQYF. The chain couples TRBV4-2 to TRBJ2-5; no clear D gene. Germline V gene sequence: CDR1 LGHNA, CDR2 YNFKEQ. V lost 11 bases, J lost 0 bases, and 13 bases lay in between. The CDR3 covers 13 residues.

DNA for the CDR3: TGCGCCACCGTTAGGGGTGAAGCTTTCTTT. Translating it yields CATVRGEAFF. The V gene is TRBV23-1, the J gene TRBJ1-1; maybe TRBD1 (5 bases). Being an ORF, TRBV23-1 has a function that is uncertain. Trimming pared 10 bases from V and 7 bases from J, leaving 10 bases between. This CDR3 comprises 10 residues.

The J gene is TRBJ1-6, the V gene TRBV28; D remains unclear. CDR3 length: 14 residues. The V gene lost 7 bases and the J gene lost 2 bases, with 9 bases spanning the gap. The V gene's germline CDR1 is MDHEN and CDR2 SYDVKM. As DNA, the CDR3 is TGTGCCAGCACGGAGGTTACCTATAATTCACCCCTCCACTTT. Protein sequence: CASTEVTYNSPLHF.

Written as DNA, the CDR3 is TGTGCCAGCAGTTACTGGGAGACGAACACTGAAGCTTTCTTT. Encoded protein: CASSYWETNTEAFF. The chain employs TRBV6-5 and TRBJ1-1; D is uncertain. The CDR3 covers 14 residues. The germline V gene has CDR1 MNHEY and CDR2 SVGAGI. The ends were cut back, 1 base at V and 1 base at J, with 7 bases in the middle.

The chain couples TRBV5-1 to TRBJ2-1; 9 bases are shared with TRBD1. The CDR3 is 14 residues long. The germline V gene has CDR1 SGHRS and CDR2 YFSETQ. The V and J ends lost 4 bases and 5 bases, in that order; junction bases with no gene match: 4. CDR3 coding DNA: TGCGCCAGCAGCGGACAGGGGTTGGACAATGAGCAGTTCTTC. Protein: CASSGQGLDNEQFF.

J is TRBJ2-5 and V is TRBV7-6, with 9 bases aligning to TRBD2. CDR1 SGHVS and CDR2 FNYEAQ come from the germline V gene. The CDR3 extends over 14 amino acids. V was pared by 5 bases and J by 12 bases, with 13 bases of the junction left unmatched. CDR3: CASSPIAGEAPKYF. The CDR3 DNA is TGTGCCAGCAGCCCAATAGCGGGGGAAGCCCCCAAGTACTTC. Variable domain in full (rest from reference TRBV7-6 and TRBJ2-5): GAGVSQSPRYKVTKRGQDVALRCDPISGHVSLYWYRQALGQGPEFLTYFNYEAQQDKSGLPNDRFSAERPEGSISTLTIQRTEQRDSAMYRCASSPIAGEAPKYFGPGTRLLVL.

The chain couples TRBV5-4 to TRBJ1-2; 7 nucleotides match TRBD1. This CDR3 region has 15 residues. Looked up from germline, CDR1 is SGHNT and CDR2 is YYREEE (reference sequence). V dropped 7 bases and J dropped 4; count of bases not matched to a gene: 13. The CDR3 protein is CASSPESQGSYGYTF. The CDR3 DNA reads TGTGCCAGCTCCCCCGAATCACAGGGGAGCTATGGCTACACCTTC.

This clone was seen only a few times. The sample contains more than one DNA sequence encoding this CDR3. This chain joins TRBV28 and TRBJ1-2, with D perhaps TRBD1 (6 bases). The CDR3 has 12 amino acids. Germline CDR1 MDHEN, CDR2 SYDVKM. V lost 6 bases to trimming and J lost 3 bases, with 8 bases between them. The CDR3 is CASRSGDYGYTF. DNA of the CDR3: TGTGCCAGCAGATCAGGGGACTATGGCTACACCTTC.

The V and J genes are TRBV19 and TRBJ1-5; TRBD1 matches 9 bases. Germline CDR1 is LNHDA and CDR2 is SQIVND (reference sequence). The CDR3 is 20 residues long. V lost 6 bases and J lost 0; bases outside the gene matches: 18. The CDR3 nucleotides are TGTGCCAGTAGGCCTGTGAGGGGGGACAGGGTACTGGGTAGCAATCAGCCCCAGCATTTT. This translates into CASRPVRGDRVLGSNQPQHF.

The V and J genes are TRBV7-2 and TRBJ1-1, with D possibly matching TRBD1 (6 bases). The germline CDR1 and CDR2 sequences are SGHTA and FQGNSA. V lost 0 bases, J lost 11 bases, and 10 bases lay in between. This CDR3 spans 12 amino acids. In nucleotides, the CDR3 is TGTGCCAGCAGCTTAGCCAGGGGTCGGGCTTTCTTT. Protein: CASSLARGRAFF.

This clone appeared a single time. The chain couples TRBV2 to TRBJ2-3; TRBD1 agrees at 11 bases. CDR1 and CDR2 from the germline V gene are SNHLY and FYNNEI. There are 14 residues in the CDR3. J was trimmed by 3 bases and V by 8 bases; bases with no gene match: 4. CDR3 residues: CASLRDRGTDTQYF. DNA of the CDR3: TGTGCCAGCCTCCGGGACAGGGGGACAGATACGCAGTATTTT.

In this sample, this clone turned up once. The same CDR3 arises from other DNA sequences in this sample as well. The chain combines TRBV15 with TRBJ2-7; 8 nucleotides match TRBD2. Trimming removed 0 bases from V and 4 bases from J; junction bases left unmatched: 5. The CDR3 runs 15 residues. CDR1 LNHNV and CDR2 YYDKDF come from the germline V gene (reference sequence). CDR3 nucleotide sequence: TGTGCCACCAGCAGAGATCCGGCTAGCGGGTACGAGCAGTACTTC. Protein product: CATSRDPASGYEQYF.

This chain links TRBV2 with TRBJ2-3, with a tentative D call TRBD2 (6 bases). The CDR3 contains 14 residues. V was clipped by 9 bases and J by 5 bases, with 18 bases between them. The germline V gene encodes CDR1 SNHLY and CDR2 FYNNEI. The CDR3, as DNA: TGTGCCAGTGCACCTGGGACTCGTCGAGATACGCAGTATTTT. Residues: CASAPGTRRDTQYF.

This chain joins TRBV5-1 and TRBJ1-1; the match to TRBD1 covers 9 bases. The junction had 5 bases not matched to a gene; V was cut back by 3 bases and J by 8 bases. The germline gives CDR1 SGHRS, CDR2 YFSETQ. This CDR3 is 13 amino acids long. CDR3: CASSSQGASEAFF. As DNA, the CDR3 is TGCGCCAGCAGCTCACAGGGGGCTAGCGAAGCTTTCTTT. The whole variable domain, remainder taken from reference TRBV5-1 and TRBJ1-1, is KAGVTQTPRYLIKTRGQQVTLSCSPISGHRSVSWYQQTPGQGLQFLFEYFSETQRNKGNFPGRFSGRQFSNSRSEMNVSTLELGDSALYLCASSSQGASEAFFGQGTRLTVV.